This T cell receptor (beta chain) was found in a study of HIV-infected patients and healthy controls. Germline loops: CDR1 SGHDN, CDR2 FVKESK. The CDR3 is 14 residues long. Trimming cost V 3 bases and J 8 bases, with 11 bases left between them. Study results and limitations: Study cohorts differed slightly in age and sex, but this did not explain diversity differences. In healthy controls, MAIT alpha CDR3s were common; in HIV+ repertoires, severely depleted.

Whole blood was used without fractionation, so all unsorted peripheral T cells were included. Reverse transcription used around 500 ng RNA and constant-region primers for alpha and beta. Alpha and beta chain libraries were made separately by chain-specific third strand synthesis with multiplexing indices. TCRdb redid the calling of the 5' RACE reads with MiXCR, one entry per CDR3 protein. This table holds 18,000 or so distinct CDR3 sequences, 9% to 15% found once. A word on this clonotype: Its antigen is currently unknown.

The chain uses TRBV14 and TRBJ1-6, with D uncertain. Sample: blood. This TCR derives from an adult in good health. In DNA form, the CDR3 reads TGTGCCAGCAGCCACTTAACAAGGGATTCACCCCTCCACTTT. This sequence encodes CASSHLTRDSPLHF.